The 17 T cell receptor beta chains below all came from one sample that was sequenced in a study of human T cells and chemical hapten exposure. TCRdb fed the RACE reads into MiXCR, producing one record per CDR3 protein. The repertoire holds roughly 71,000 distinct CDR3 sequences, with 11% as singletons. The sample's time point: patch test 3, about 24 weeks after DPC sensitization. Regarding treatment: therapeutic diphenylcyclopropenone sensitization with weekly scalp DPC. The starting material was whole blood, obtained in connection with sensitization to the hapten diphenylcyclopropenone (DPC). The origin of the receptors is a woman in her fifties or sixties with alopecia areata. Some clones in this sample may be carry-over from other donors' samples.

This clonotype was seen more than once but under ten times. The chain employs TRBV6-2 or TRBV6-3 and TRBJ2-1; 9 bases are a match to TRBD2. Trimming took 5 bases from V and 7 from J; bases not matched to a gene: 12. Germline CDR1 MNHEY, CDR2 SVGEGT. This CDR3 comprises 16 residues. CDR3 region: CASSIRGSGGWNEQFF. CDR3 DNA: TGTGCCAGCAGTATCCGCGGTAGCGGGGGTTGGAATGAGCAGTTCTTC.

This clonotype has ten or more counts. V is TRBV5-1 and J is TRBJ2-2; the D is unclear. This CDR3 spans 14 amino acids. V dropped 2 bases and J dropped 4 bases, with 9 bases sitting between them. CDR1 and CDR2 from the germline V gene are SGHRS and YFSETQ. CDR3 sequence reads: CASSFSQTTGELFF. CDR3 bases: TGCGCCAGCAGCTTTAGCCAGACCACCGGGGAGCTGTTTTTT.

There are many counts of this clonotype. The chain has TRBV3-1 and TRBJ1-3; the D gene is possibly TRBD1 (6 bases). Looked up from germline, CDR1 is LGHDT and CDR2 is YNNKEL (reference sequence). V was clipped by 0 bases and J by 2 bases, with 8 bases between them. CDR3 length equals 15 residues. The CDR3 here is CASSQDTGTGNTIYF. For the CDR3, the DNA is TGTGCCAGCAGCCAAGATACAGGGACTGGAAACACCATATATTTT. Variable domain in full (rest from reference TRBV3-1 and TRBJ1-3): DTAVSQTPKYLVTQMGNDKSIKCEQNLGHDTMYWYKQDSKKFLKIMFSYNNKELIINETVPNRFSPKSPDKAHLNLHINSLELGDSAVYFCASSQDTGTGNTIYFGEGSWLTVV.

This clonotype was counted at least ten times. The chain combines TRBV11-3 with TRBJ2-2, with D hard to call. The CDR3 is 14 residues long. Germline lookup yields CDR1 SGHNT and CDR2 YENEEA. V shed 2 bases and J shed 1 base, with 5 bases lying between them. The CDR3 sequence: CASSLLGNTGELFF. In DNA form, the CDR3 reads TGTGCCAGCAGCTTACTGGGGAACACCGGGGAGCTGTTTTTT. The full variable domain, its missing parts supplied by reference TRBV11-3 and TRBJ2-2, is EAGVVQSPRYKIIEKKQPVAFWCNPISGHNTLYWYLQNLGQGPELLIRYENEEAVDDSQLPKDRFSAERLKGVDSTLKIQPAELGDSAVYLCASSLLGNTGELFFGEGSRLTVL.

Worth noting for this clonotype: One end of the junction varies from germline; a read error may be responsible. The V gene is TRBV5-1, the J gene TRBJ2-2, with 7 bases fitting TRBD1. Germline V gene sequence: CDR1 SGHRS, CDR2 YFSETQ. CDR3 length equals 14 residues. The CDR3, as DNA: TGCGTCAGCAGCTGGGACAGCACCACCGGGGAGCTGTTTTTT. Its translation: CVSSWDSTTGELFF.

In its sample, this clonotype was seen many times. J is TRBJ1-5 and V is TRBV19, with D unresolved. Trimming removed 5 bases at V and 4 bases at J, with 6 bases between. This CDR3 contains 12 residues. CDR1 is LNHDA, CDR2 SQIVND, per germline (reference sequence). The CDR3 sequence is CASSWRNQPQHF. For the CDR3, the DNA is TGTGCCAGTAGTTGGCGGAATCAGCCCCAGCATTTT.

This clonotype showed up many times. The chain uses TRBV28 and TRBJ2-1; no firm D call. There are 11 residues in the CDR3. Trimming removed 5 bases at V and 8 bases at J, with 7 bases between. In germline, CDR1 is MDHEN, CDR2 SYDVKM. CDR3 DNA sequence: TGTGCCAGCAGTCTCAGCGATGAGCAGTTCTTC. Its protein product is CASSLSDEQFF.

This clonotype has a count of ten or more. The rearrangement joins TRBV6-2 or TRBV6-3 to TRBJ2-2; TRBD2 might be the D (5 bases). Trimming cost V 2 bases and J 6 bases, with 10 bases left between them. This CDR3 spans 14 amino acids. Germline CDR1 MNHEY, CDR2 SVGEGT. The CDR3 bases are TGTGCCAGCAGTTACGATACGGGATCCGGGGAGCTGTTTTTT. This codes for CASSYDTGSGELFF.

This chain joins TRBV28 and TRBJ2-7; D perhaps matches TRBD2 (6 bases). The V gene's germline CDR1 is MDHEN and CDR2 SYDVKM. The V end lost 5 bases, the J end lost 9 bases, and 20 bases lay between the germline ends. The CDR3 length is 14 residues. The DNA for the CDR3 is TGTGCCAGCAGTCCCCCTTTGGGGGGAAGGGTGCAGTACTTC. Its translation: CASSPPLGGRVQYF.

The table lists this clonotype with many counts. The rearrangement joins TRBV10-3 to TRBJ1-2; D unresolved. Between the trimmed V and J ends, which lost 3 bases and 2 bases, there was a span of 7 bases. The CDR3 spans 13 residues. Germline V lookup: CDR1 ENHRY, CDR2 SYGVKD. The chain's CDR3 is CAISDGINYGYTF. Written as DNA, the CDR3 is TGTGCCATCAGTGACGGGATAAACTATGGCTACACCTTC.

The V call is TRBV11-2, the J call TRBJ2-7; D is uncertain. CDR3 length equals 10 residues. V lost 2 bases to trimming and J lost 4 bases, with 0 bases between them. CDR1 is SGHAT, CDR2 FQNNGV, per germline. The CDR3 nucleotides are TGTGCCAGCAGCTTATACGAGCAGTACTTC. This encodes CASSLYEQYF.

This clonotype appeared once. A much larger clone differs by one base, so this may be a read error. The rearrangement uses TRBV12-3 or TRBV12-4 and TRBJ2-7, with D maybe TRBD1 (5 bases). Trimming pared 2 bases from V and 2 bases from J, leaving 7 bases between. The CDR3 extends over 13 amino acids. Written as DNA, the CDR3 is TGTGCCAGCAGTTTATGGGGCACCTACGAGCAGTACTTC. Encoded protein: CASSLWGTYEQYF.

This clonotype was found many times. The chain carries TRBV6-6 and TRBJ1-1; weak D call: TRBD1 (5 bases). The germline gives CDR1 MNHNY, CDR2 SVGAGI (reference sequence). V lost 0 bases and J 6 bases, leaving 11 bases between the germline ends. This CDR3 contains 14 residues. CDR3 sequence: CASSYSSQGSEAFF. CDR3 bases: TGTGCCAGCAGTTACTCTTCGCAGGGATCTGAAGCTTTCTTT.

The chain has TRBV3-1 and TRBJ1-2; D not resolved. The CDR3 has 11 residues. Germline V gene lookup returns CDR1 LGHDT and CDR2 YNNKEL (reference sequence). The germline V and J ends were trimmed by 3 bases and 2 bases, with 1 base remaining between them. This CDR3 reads CASSQNYGYTF. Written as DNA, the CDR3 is TGTGCCAGCAGCCAGAACTATGGCTACACCTTC.

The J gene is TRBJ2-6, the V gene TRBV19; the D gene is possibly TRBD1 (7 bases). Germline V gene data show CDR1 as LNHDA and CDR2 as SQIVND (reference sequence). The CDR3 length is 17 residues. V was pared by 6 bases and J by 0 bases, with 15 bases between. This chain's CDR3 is CASRFSGGSSGANVLTF. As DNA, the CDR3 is TGTGCCAGTAGATTTTCAGGGGGGAGCTCTGGGGCCAACGTCCTGACTTTC.

CDR3: CASSPLTSGRGNEQFF. The CDR3 DNA sequence: TGTGCCAGCAGCCCCCTGACTAGCGGGAGGGGAAATGAGCAGTTCTTC. The V call is TRBV9, the J call TRBJ2-1; 14 bases agree with TRBD2. The CDR3 loop spans 16 amino acids. Germline assignment: CDR1 SGDLS and CDR2 YYNGEE. V lost 4 bases to trimming and J lost 7 bases; unmatched junction nucleotides: 7.

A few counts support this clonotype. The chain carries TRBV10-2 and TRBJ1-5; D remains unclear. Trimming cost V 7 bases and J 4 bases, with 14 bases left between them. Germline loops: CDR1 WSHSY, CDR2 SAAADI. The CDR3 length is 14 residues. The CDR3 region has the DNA TGCGCCAGCACGGATGGGCTGATAAATCAGCCCCAGCATTTT. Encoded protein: CASTDGLINQPQHF.